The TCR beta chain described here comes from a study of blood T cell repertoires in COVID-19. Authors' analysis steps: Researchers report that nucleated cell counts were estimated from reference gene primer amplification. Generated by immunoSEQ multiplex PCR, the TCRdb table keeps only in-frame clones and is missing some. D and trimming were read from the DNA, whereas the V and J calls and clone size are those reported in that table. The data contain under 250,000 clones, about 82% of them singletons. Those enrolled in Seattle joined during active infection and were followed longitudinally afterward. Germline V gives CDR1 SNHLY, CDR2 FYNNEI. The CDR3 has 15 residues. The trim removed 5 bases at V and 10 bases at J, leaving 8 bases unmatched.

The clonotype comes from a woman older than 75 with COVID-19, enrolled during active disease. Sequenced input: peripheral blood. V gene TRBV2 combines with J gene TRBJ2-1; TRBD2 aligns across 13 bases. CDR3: CASSPRTSGGREQFF. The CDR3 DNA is TGTGCCAGCAGTCCAAGGACTAGCGGGGGCAGGGAGCAGTTCTTC.